The 16 T cell receptor beta chains in this list originate from one sample, sequenced in a study of low-dose radiotherapy and immunotherapy resistance in tumors. The time point here: after trial treatment. Treatment indicated: LDRT plus nivolumab, ipilimumab, low-dose cyclophosphamide and aspirin (RACIN trial). Primers used for first-strand cDNA, a TRAV- and TRBV-specific set, covered both alpha and beta chains. With a constant-region primer and a V-primer adapter, TCRs were subjected to about 20 PCR cycles of amplification. TCRdb re-derived calls from the reads in MiXCR, one entry per CDR3 protein. The sample lists about 35,000 distinct CDR3 sequences, less than 25% occurring once. The starting material was PBMCs, obtained after low-dose radiotherapy plus immunotherapy. The source is a female donor with ovarian cancer.

This clonotype was seen repeatedly, ten times or more. The rearrangement uses TRBV6-5 and TRBJ2-1; D not resolved. Trimming removed 0 bases at V and 15 bases at J, with 12 bases between. This CDR3 has 12 amino acids. The germline V gene has CDR1 MNHEY and CDR2 SVGAGI. The CDR3 reads CASSYSHSHLFF. CDR3 sequence (DNA): TGTGCCAGCAGTTACTCGCACAGCCACCTGTTCTTC.

This clonotype was seen a handful of times. The chain employs TRBV7-9 and TRBJ2-2; D is undetermined. Trimming removed 5 bases from V and 6 bases from J, with 13 bases in between. The CDR3 has 14 residues. Germline V gene data show CDR1 as SEHNR and CDR2 as FQNEAQ (reference sequence). CDR3 sequence: CASSPRAQSGELFF. CDR3 nucleotide sequence: TGTGCCAGCAGCCCACGAGCTCAATCCGGGGAGCTGTTTTTT.

Ten or more counts support this clonotype. The chain carries TRBV20-1 and TRBJ2-2; 9 bases map to TRBD1. This CDR3 contains 15 residues. V gave up 4 bases and J gave up 7 bases; unmatched junction bases: 10. CDR1 and CDR2 from the germline V gene are DFQATT and SNEGSKA (reference sequence). The CDR3 is CSAIPGTGRGGELFF. DNA of the CDR3: TGCAGTGCTATCCCAGGGACAGGGAGAGGCGGGGAGCTGTTTTTT.

This clonotype qualifies as medium-sized. The chain employs TRBV6-5 and TRBJ2-6, with D possibly being TRBD2 (6 bases). Germline-derived CDR1 and CDR2 are MNHEY and SVGAGI. The CDR3 totals 15 residues. Trimming removed 2 bases at V and 2 bases at J, with 7 bases between. CDR3 region: CASSYGGTGANVLTF. The CDR3 DNA reads TGTGCCAGCAGTTACGGGGGGACTGGGGCCAACGTCCTGACTTTC.

This clonotype came up many times. The gene calls are TRBV6-5 and TRBJ2-7; perhaps D is TRBD1 or TRBD2 (5 bases each). Trimming took off 0 bases at V and 5 bases at J, with 11 bases between the two ends. CDR3 length: 14 amino acids. Germline-derived CDR1 and CDR2 are MNHEY and SVGAGI. CDR3 amino acids: CASSYSIATDEQYF. Written as DNA, the CDR3 is TGTGCCAGCAGTTACTCGATAGCGACAGACGAGCAGTACTTC.

This clonotype was detected ten times or more. The rearrangement joins TRBV11-2 to TRBJ2-1; 13 bases match TRBD2. CDR3 size: 16 residues. CDR1 and CDR2 from the germline V gene are SGHAT and FQNNGV. V lost 1 base and J lost 7; bases outside the gene matches: 4. The CDR3 DNA sequence: TGTGCCAGCAGCTTAGGGACTAGCGGGGGCTCGAATGAGCAGTTCTTC. Translation: CASSLGTSGGSNEQFF.

This clonotype has ten or more counts. The CDR3 bases are TGTGCCAGCAGCTTACCCCGATGGGACAGCCTCCAAGAGACCCAGTACTTC. Its protein product is CASSLPRWDSLQETQYF. This sequence joins TRBV7-9 and TRBJ2-5; the match to TRBD1 covers 7 bases. With V trimmed by 2 bases and J by 1 base, 10 bases remained unmatched. Germline V gene lookup returns CDR1 SEHNR and CDR2 FQNEAQ (reference sequence). CDR3 length: 17 residues.

This clonotype was found many times. V and J are TRBV18 and TRBJ2-2; the match to TRBD1 covers 7 bases. The CDR3 has 16 amino acids. The V gene end was trimmed by 0 bases and the J gene end by 2 bases; junction bases not matched to a gene: 3. Looked up from germline, CDR1 is KGHSH and CDR2 is LQKENI. The CDR3 DNA sequence: TGTGCCAGCTCACCACCCGGGGACAGAAACACCGGGGAGCTGTTTTTT. Amino acids: CASSPPGDRNTGELFF.

The rearrangement links TRBV4-3 to TRBJ2-2; D gene unclear. V was trimmed by 0 bases and J by 8 bases, leaving 16 bases between them. CDR1 and CDR2 (germline): LGHNA, YSLEER. The CDR3 runs to 16 residues. The CDR3: CASSQDPGVPFGELFF. The CDR3 nucleotides are TGCGCCAGCAGCCAAGATCCTGGCGTACCGTTTGGGGAGCTGTTTTTT.

This clonotype was seen many times. The CDR3 protein is CASSQEAGTGGHEQYF. The CDR3 region has the DNA TGCGCCAGCAGCCAAGAAGCCGGGACAGGGGGCCACGAGCAGTACTTC. The J gene is TRBJ2-7, the V gene TRBV4-1; 12 bases are shared with TRBD1. Unmatched junction bases numbered 5, after V lost 0 bases and J lost 5 bases. This CDR3 is 16 amino acids long. Germline V CDR1 and CDR2: MGHRA, YSYEKL.

This clonotype was recorded many times. This chain uses TRBV19 with TRBJ1-5; D may be TRBD1 (6 bases). Germline-derived CDR1 and CDR2 are LNHDA and SQIVND (reference sequence). V shed 8 bases and J shed 6 bases, with 17 bases lying between them. The CDR3 has 14 amino acids. This CDR3 reads CASSPTGFPQPQHF. DNA of the CDR3: TGTGCCAGTTCACCTACAGGGTTCCCTCAGCCCCAGCATTTT. Supplemented by reference TRBV19 and TRBJ1-5, the full variable domain reads DGGITQSPKYLFRKEGQNVTLSCEQNLNHDAMYWYRQDPGQGLRLIYYSQIVNDFQKGDIAEGYSVSREKKESFPLTVTSAQKNPTAFYLCASSPTGFPQPQHFGDGTRLSIL.

This clonotype showed up many times. The V call is TRBV11-2, the J call TRBJ2-3; D remains ambiguous. This CDR3 contains 12 residues. Germline values: CDR1 SGHAT, CDR2 FQNNGV. V was clipped by 3 bases and J by 0 bases, with 1 base between them. The CDR3 DNA follows: TGTGCCAGCAGCTTTAGCACAGATACGCAGTATTTT. Encoded protein: CASSFSTDTQYF.

Remarks on this clonotype: A much larger clone lies a single base off, so this may be a read error. The conserved final phenylalanine or tryptophan is absent from the CDR3, which likely points to a read error. This rearrangement joins TRBV28 to TRBJ2-7, with 7 bases matching TRBD2. CDR3 length: 15 amino acids. Trimming at V came to 1 base and at J to 6 bases, leaving 9 bases not matched to a gene. Germline V gene lookup returns CDR1 MDHEN and CDR2 SYDVKM. CDR3 nucleotide sequence: TGTGCCAGCAGTTTATTGGCACTCGGCGGGGGCGAGCAGTACCTC. This encodes CASSLLALGGGEQYL.

This clonotype appeared many times. V is TRBV28 and J is TRBJ2-3, with no clear D. The CDR3 sequence is 16 residues long. The ends were cut back, 6 bases at V and 7 bases at J, with 23 bases in the middle. Germline CDR1 is MDHEN and CDR2 is SYDVKM. The CDR3 loop reads CASRPQTAFRVNTQYF. For the CDR3, the DNA is TGTGCCAGCAGGCCCCAGACGGCCTTTCGGGTTAATACGCAGTATTTT.

This clonotype was seen ten or more times. V is TRBV29-1 and J is TRBJ1-5, with a tentative D call TRBD1 (5 bases). This CDR3 has 14 residues. Between the trimmed V and J ends, which lost 6 bases and 9 bases, there was a span of 21 bases. CDR1 is SQVTM, CDR2 ANQGSEA, per germline. The CDR3 here is CSVWGGVGEGPQHF. As DNA, the CDR3 is TGCAGCGTGTGGGGGGGGGTGGGCGAAGGGCCCCAGCATTTT.

This clonotype was found many times. This chain joins TRBV18 and TRBJ2-3, with TRBD2 matching 11 bases. Germline CDR1 and CDR2: KGHSH and LQKENI. V lost 3 bases, J lost 1 base, and 3 bases stayed unmatched. The CDR3 is 16 amino acids. CDR3 protein: CASSPGLAVGTDTQYF. Written as DNA, the CDR3 is TGTGCCAGCTCACCGGGACTAGCGGTGGGCACAGATACGCAGTATTTT.